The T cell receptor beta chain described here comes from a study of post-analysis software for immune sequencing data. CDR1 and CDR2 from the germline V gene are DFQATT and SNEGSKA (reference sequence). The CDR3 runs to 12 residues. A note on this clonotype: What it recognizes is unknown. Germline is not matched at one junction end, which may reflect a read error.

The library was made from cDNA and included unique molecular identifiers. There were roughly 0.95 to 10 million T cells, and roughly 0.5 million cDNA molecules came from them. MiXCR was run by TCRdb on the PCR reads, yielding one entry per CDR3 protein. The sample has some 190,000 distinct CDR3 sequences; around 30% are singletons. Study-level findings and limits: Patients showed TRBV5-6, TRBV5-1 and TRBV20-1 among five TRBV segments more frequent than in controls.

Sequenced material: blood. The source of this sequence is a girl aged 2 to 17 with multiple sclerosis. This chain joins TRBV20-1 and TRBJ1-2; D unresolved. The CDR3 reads CRASWANYGYTF. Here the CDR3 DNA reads TGCAGGGCTAGTTGGGCGAACTATGGCTACACCTTC.